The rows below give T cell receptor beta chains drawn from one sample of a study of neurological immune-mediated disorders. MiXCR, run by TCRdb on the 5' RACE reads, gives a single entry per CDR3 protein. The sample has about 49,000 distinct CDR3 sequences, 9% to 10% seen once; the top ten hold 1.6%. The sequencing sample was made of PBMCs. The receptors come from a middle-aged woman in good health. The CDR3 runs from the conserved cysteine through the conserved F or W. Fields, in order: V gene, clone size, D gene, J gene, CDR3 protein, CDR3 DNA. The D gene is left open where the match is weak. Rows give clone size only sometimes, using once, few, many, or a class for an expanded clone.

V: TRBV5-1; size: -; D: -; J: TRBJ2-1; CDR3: CASSFATRGNNEQFF; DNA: TGCGCCAGCAGCTTCGCGACCAGGGGAAACAATGAGCAGTTCTTC
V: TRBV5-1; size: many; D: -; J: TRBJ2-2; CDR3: CASSLTPGQNTGELFF; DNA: TGCGCCAGCAGCTTGACCCCGGGACAGAACACCGGGGAGCTGTTTTTT
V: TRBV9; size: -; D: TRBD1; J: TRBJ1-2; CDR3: CASNRTGTVDHGYTF; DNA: TGTGCCAGCAACCGGACCGGGACAGTCGACCATGGCTACACCTTC
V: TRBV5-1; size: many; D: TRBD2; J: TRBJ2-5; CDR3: CASSFGTSGVETQYF; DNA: TGCGCCAGCAGCTTTGGGACTAGCGGGGTAGAGACCCAGTACTTC
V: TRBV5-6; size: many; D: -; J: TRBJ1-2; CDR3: CASSLDPRPYGYTF; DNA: TGTGCCAGCAGCTTGGACCCACGGCCCTATGGCTACACCTTC
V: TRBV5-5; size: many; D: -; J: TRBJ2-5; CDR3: CASSQVNVETQYF; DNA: TGTGCCAGCAGCCAAGTCAACGTAGAGACCCAGTACTTC
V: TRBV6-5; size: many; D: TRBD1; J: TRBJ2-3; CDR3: CASTPIYGADRDTQYF; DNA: TGTGCCAGCACCCCCATCTACGGGGCGGACAGGGATACGCAGTATTTT
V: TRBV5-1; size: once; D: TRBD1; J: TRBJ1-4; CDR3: CARRVTGAGEKLFF; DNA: TGCGCCAGAAGAGTGACAGGGGCCGGTGAAAAACTTTTTTTT
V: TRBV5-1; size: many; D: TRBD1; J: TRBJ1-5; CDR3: CASSLDRGNQPQHF; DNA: TGCGCCAGCAGCTTAGACAGGGGCAATCAGCCCCAGCATTTT
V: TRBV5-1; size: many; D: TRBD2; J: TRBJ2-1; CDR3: CASSLDGSGSTNEQFF; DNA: TGCGCCAGCAGCTTGGACGGTAGCGGGAGTACCAATGAGCAGTTCTTC
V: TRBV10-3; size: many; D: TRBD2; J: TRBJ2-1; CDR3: CAISWTSGSRNEQFF; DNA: TGTGCCATCAGTTGGACTAGCGGGAGTCGGAATGAGCAGTTCTTC
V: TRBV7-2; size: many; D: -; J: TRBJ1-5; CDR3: CASSVIRGSNQPQHF; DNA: TGTGCCAGCAGCGTAATACGGGGCTCCAATCAGCCCCAGCATTTT
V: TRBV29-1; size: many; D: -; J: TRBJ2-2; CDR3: CSPYFTCTGELFF; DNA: TGCAGCCCCTACTTTACTTGCACCGGGGAGCTGTTTTTT
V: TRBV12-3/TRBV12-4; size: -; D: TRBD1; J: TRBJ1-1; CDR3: CASSLSRTGGLTEAFF; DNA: TGTGCCAGCAGTTTATCCCGGACAGGGGGCTTGACTGAAGCTTTCTTT
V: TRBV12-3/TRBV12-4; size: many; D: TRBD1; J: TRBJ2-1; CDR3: CASRSAFGTGGPNEQFF; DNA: TGTGCCAGCAGGTCAGCCTTCGGGACAGGGGGCCCCAATGAGCAGTTCTTC
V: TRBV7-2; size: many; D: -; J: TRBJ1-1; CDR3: CASSLLTQNTEAFF; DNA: TGTGCCAGCAGCTTATTGACACAGAACACTGAAGCTTTCTTT
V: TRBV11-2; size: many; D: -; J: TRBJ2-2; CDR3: CASTPGGNTGELFF; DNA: TGTGCCAGCACCCCAGGCGGCAACACCGGGGAGCTGTTTTTT
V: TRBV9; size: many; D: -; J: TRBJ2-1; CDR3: CASSVHSGSYNEQFF; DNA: TGTGCCAGCAGCGTTCATAGCGGTTCCTACAATGAGCAGTTCTTC
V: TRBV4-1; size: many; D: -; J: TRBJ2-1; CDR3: CASSQTPGGFYNEQFF; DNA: TGCGCCAGCAGCCAGACCCCGGGGGGCTTTTACAATGAGCAGTTCTTC
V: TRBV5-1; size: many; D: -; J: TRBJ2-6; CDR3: CASGTGANVLTF; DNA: TGCGCCAGCGGAACCGGGGCCAACGTCCTGACTTTC
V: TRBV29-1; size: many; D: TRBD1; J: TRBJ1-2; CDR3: CSGQTGNYGYTF; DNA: TGCAGTGGCCAGACAGGGAACTATGGCTACACCTTC